Presented here are 14 T cell receptor beta chains from one specimen sequenced in a study of blood T cells in healthy people across ages. PCR was performed a second time for about 6 to 12 cycles using a sample-barcoded 5' primer and a J-beta primer mix. TCRdb called the 5' RACE reads again in MiXCR, with one record for every CDR3 protein. The sample contains approximately 730,000 distinct CDR3 sequences, about 53% of which appear only once. Sample: blood. These receptors were taken from a man aged 80 or over in good health.

A few counts support this clonotype. The genes are TRBV6-4 and TRBJ2-1, with a possible D match to TRBD2 (5 bases). The CDR3 spans 15 residues. V lost 0 bases to trimming and J lost 8 bases, with 14 bases between them. The germline gives CDR1 MRHNA, CDR2 SNTAGT. CDR3 region: CASSDSIRGADEQFF. Written as DNA, the CDR3 is TGTGCCAGCAGTGACTCGATACGCGGAGCGGATGAGCAGTTCTTC.

The chain recombines TRBV7-2 with TRBJ2-4; 15 nucleotides agree with TRBD2. Germline V gene data show CDR1 as SGHTA and CDR2 as FQGNSA. V dropped 4 bases and J dropped 15; count of bases not matched to a gene: 10. The CDR3 runs 15 residues. The CDR3 DNA reads as TGTGCCAGCAGCTACGGGACTAGCGGGAGGTACGAGCGGTACTTC. Translated: CASSYGTSGRYERYF.

As regards this clonotype: At one end, the junction sequence differs from germline, possibly due to a read error. The CDR3 DNA reads TGCAGTGCTAGAGGGGGCGCGAGGGGATGGAACACTGAAGCTTCCTTT. It translates to CSARGGARGWNTEASF. This sequence joins TRBV20-1 and TRBJ1-1; TRBD1 is a possible D gene (5 bases). The germline CDR1 and CDR2 sequences are DFQATT and SNEGSKA (reference sequence). The CDR3 is 16 residues long.

The J gene is TRBJ1-2, the V gene TRBV5-1; D is ambiguous. The length of the CDR3 is 15 residues. Germline V gene sequence: CDR1 SGHRS, CDR2 YFSETQ. V gave up 3 bases and J gave up 2 bases, with 14 bases separating them. The CDR3 nucleotides read TGCGCCAGCAGCTCTACCGGGCGAGGAAACTATGGCTACACCTTC. The encoded protein is CASSSTGRGNYGYTF.

The chain links TRBV6-2 or TRBV6-3 to TRBJ2-4; D possibly corresponds to TRBD2 (5 bases). The CDR3 has 14 amino acids. Per the germline V gene, CDR1 is MNHEY and CDR2 is SVGEGT. V lost 8 bases and J lost 3, with 14 bases in between. The CDR3 spells CASGNGVGKNIQYF. The CDR3 region has the DNA TGTGCCAGCGGCAACGGGGTAGGCAAAAACATTCAGTACTTC.

Only one count was recorded for this clonotype. The rearrangement uses TRBV5-8 and TRBJ1-2, with D possibly TRBD1 on 6 matching bases. This CDR3 region has 14 residues. Germline V gene data show CDR1 as SGHTS and CDR2 as YDEGEE. V was pared by 1 base and J by 4 bases, with 11 bases between. The CDR3 DNA reads TGTGCCAGCAGCTTGCGAGCGGGGGCCTATGGCTACACCTTC. It translates to CASSLRAGAYGYTF.

This chain uses TRBV5-1 with TRBJ2-1; 8 bases line up with TRBD1. V was pared by 6 bases and J by 7 bases, with 15 bases of the junction left unmatched. The V gene's germline CDR1 is SGHRS and CDR2 YFSETQ. CDR3 length: 16 residues. Here the CDR3 DNA reads TGCGCCAGCATACCACAATCCAGGGGGCGCGGAAATGAGCAGTTCTTC. Translated, it gives CASIPQSRGRGNEQFF. Looking up the rest from reference TRBV5-1 and TRBJ2-1 gives the full variable domain: KAGVTQTPRYLIKTRGQQVTLSCSPISGHRSVSWYQQTPGQGLQFLFEYFSETQRNKGNFPGRFSGRQFSNSRSEMNVSTLELGDSALYLCASIPQSRGRGNEQFFGPGTRLTVL.

The genes are TRBV11-3 and TRBJ2-7, with 11 bases fitting TRBD2. In germline, CDR1 is SGHNT, CDR2 YENEEA. With 5 bases clipped from V and 6 bases from J, the junction kept 6 bases outside the gene matches. The CDR3 sequence is 14 residues long. The CDR3 DNA follows: TGTGCCAGCAGCGCAACTAGCGGGAGAGGCGAGCAGTACTTC. This translates into CASSATSGRGEQYF. The full variable domain, completed using reference TRBV11-3 and TRBJ2-7, is EAGVVQSPRYKIIEKKQPVAFWCNPISGHNTLYWYLQNLGQGPELLIRYENEEAVDDSQLPKDRFSAERLKGVDSTLKIQPAELGDSAVYLCASSATSGRGEQYFGPGTRLTVT.

The chain couples TRBV7-2 to TRBJ2-1; the D call may be TRBD1 or TRBD2 (5 bases each). CDR1 SGHTA and CDR2 FQGNSA come from the germline V gene. This CDR3 contains 13 residues. Trimming pared 5 bases from V and 9 bases from J, leaving 14 bases between. In nucleotides, the CDR3 is TGTGCCAGCAGCCCGAGGGGAGTTGGTGAGCAGTTCTTC. This codes for CASSPRGVGEQFF.

V and J are TRBV7-2 and TRBJ1-4; D possibly corresponds to TRBD1 (5 bases). Trimming took off 0 bases at V and 3 bases at J, with 8 bases between the two ends. Germline CDR1 reads SGHTA; CDR2 reads FQGNSA. This CDR3 is 15 amino acids long. CDR3 loop: CASSLAGAANEKLFF. CDR3 bases: TGTGCCAGCAGCTTAGCAGGGGCTGCTAATGAAAAACTGTTTTTT.

This clonotype was detected only a few times. The rearrangement uses TRBV9 and TRBJ1-5; TRBD1 matches 7 bases. This CDR3 is 15 amino acids long. V shed 4 bases, J shed 6 bases, and the junction held 10 bases outside the gene matches. CDR1 is SGDLS, CDR2 YYNGEE, per germline. This CDR3 is CASSPSGTAGQPQHF. CDR3 coding DNA: TGTGCCAGCAGCCCCTCAGGGACAGCGGGTCAGCCCCAGCATTTT.

The genes are TRBV5-1 and TRBJ2-3, with D possibly TRBD2 on 6 matching bases. The CDR3 has 15 residues. Germline CDR1 is SGHRS and CDR2 is YFSETQ. The V end lost 4 bases, the J end lost 3 bases, and 15 bases lay between the germline ends. The CDR3 DNA reads TGCGCCAGCAGCACCCTCGGGGGAAGTACAGATACGCAGTATTTT. The encoded protein is CASSTLGGSTDTQYF.

This clonotype was observed a handful of times. This chain connects TRBV29-1 to TRBJ1-2, with D unresolved. Trimming left V 0 bases short and J 8 bases short, with 13 bases between. The germline V gene has CDR1 SQVTM and CDR2 ANQGSEA. The CDR3 has 13 residues. CDR3: CSVEESIGYGYTF. The CDR3 coding sequence is TGCAGCGTTGAAGAATCGATCGGGTACGGCTACACCTTC.

This clonotype has a handful of counts. J is TRBJ2-1 and V is TRBV4-1; D possibly uses TRBD1 or TRBD2 (5 bases each). Deletions cut 4 bases from V and 9 bases from J, with 10 bases between. The CDR3 has 12 residues. Germline assignment: CDR1 MGHRA and CDR2 YSYEKL. CDR3 residues: CASSRHGTEQFF. The CDR3 DNA follows: TGCGCCAGCAGCCGACATGGGACTGAGCAGTTCTTC.